The 10 T cell receptor beta chains below come from one sample, sequenced in a study of cytomegalovirus exposure and HLA in healthy donors. The PCR had 60 Vbeta and 13 Jbeta primers. The assay was immunoSEQ multiplex PCR, and TCRdb's table has in-frame clones only and misses some. This sample has about 180,000 clones, with over 75% found just once. Sequenced input: PBMCs. These receptors were collected from a man in his forties in good health and CMV-seropositive.

The rearrangement joins TRBV5-4 to TRBJ2-7; TRBD1 aligns across 11 bases. This CDR3 has 16 residues. The trim removed 4 bases at V and 3 bases at J, leaving 9 bases unmatched. Germline CDR1 reads SGHNT; CDR2 reads YYREEE (reference sequence). The CDR3 reads CASSRLSGTGGYEQYF. The CDR3 DNA reads TGTGCCAGCAGCCGATTATCCGGGACAGGGGGCTACGAGCAGTACTTC.

The J gene is TRBJ1-1, the V gene TRBV18, with 7 positions matching TRBD1. Losses at the gene ends were 5 bases for V and 3 bases for J; bases not matched to a gene: 12. The length of the CDR3 is 16 residues. Per the germline V gene, CDR1 is KGHSH and CDR2 is LQKENI. The DNA for the CDR3 is TGTGCCAGCTCATTTTCACAACAGGGGTTGGACACTGAAGCTTTCTTT. It specifies CASSFSQQGLDTEAFF. Together with reference TRBV18 and TRBJ1-1, the CDR3 gives the full variable domain: NAGVMQNPRHLVRRRGQEARLRCSPMKGHSHVYWYRQLPEEGLKFMVYLQKENIIDESGMPKERFSAEFPKEGPSILRIQQVVRGDSAAYFCASSFSQQGLDTEAFFGQGTRLTVV.

The rearrangement links TRBV5-6 to TRBJ2-5, with TRBD1 matching 7 bases. Germline loops: CDR1 SGHDT, CDR2 YYEEEE. J was trimmed by 5 bases and V by 4 bases; bases with no gene match: 8. The CDR3 covers 14 residues. The CDR3 protein is CASSPPGQPETQYF. The CDR3 DNA sequence: TGTGCCAGCAGCCCTCCGGGACAGCCCGAGACCCAGTACTTC.

The rearrangement links TRBV11-3 to TRBJ2-7, with 7 bases lining up with TRBD2. The CDR3 length is 15 residues. Germline CDR1 SGHNT, CDR2 YENEEA. V trimming: 7 bases; J trimming: 3 bases; junction bases outside the gene matches: 12. CDR3 amino acids: CASTIRGAGDYEQYF. The DNA for the CDR3 is TGTGCCAGCACCATACGAGGGGCGGGAGACTACGAGCAGTACTTC.

The chain carries TRBV4-1 and TRBJ2-7, with 8 bases fitting TRBD1. The V and J ends lost 4 bases and 3 bases, in that order; junction bases with no gene match: 11. The germline V gene has CDR1 MGHRA and CDR2 YSYEKL. The CDR3 contains 16 residues. The CDR3 nucleotides read TGCGCCAGCAGCCGAACAGGGGGGACGGAGGGCTACGAGCAGTACTTC. Its protein is CASSRTGGTEGYEQYF.

This clone was seen only once. The chain has TRBV6-6 and TRBJ2-1; TRBD1 is a possible D gene (6 bases). Trimming took 5 bases from V and 0 from J, leaving 11 bases between them. Germline V lookup: CDR1 MNHNY, CDR2 SVGAGI (reference sequence). The CDR3 has 15 amino acids. This CDR3 is CASSTGSSSYNEQFF. CDR3 bases: TGTGCCAGCAGTACAGGGTCGTCCTCCTACAATGAGCAGTTCTTC.

This clone has just one count. The genes are TRBV10-1 and TRBJ2-5; 8 bases fit TRBD1. J gave up 4 bases and V 6 bases, and 7 bases lay outside the gene matches. The CDR3 loop spans 14 amino acids. CDR1 is WNHNN, CDR2 SYGVQD, per germline (reference sequence). CDR3 in DNA: TGCGCCAGCAGCGAAGACAGGGGCTTAGAGACCCAGTACTTC. This translates into CASSEDRGLETQYF.

The rearrangement joins TRBV7-8 to TRBJ2-1; 10 nucleotides align to TRBD2. CDR3 size: 17 residues. CDR1 is SGHVS and CDR2 is FQNEAQ in the germline V gene. Unmatched junction bases numbered 4, after V lost 2 bases and J lost 0 bases. CDR3 bases: TGTGCCAGCAGCTTATCACCTAGCGGGAGCTCCTACAATGAGCAGTTCTTC. Amino acid sequence: CASSLSPSGSSYNEQFF.

This rearrangement joins TRBV25-1 to TRBJ1-1; D may be TRBD1 (5 bases). The length of the CDR3 is 16 residues. V was pared by 3 bases and J by 1 base, with 15 bases between. The germline gives CDR1 MGHDK, CDR2 SYGVNS. CDR3 protein: CASSDLGRGPNTEAFF. CDR3 DNA: TGTGCCAGCAGTGACCTGGGGAGGGGCCCGAACACTGAAGCTTTCTTT. The full variable domain, rest sourced from reference TRBV25-1 and TRBJ1-1, is EADIYQTPRYLVIGTGKKITLECSQTMGHDKMYWYQQDPGMELHLIHYSYGVNSTEKGDLSSESTVSRIRTEHFPLTLESARPSHTSQYLCASSDLGRGPNTEAFFGQGTRLTVV.

The V call is TRBV10-3, the J call TRBJ2-7; 11 bases are a match to TRBD2. The CDR3 extends over 16 amino acids. Looked up from germline, CDR1 is ENHRY and CDR2 is SYGVKD. Unmatched junction bases numbered 5, after V lost 3 bases and J lost 1 base. The CDR3 DNA reads TGTGCCATCAGTGATTTAGCGGGAGGGGCGTCCTACGAGCAGTACTTC. This translates into CAISDLAGGASYEQYF.